These T cell receptor beta chains were read from a single sample in a study of tumor-infiltrating lymphocytes in primary liver carcinoma. A single record per CDR3 protein comes from TCRdb applying MiXCR to the multiplex PCR reads. The data show over 250,000 distinct CDR3 sequences, 50% to 60% seen once. Sequences were obtained from peripheral blood. The receptors come from a woman aged 25 to 39 with primary liver carcinoma and hepatitis B virus infection. Each CDR3 is given with its conserved first and last residue. A D gene is named only where the DNA matches it firmly. Rows give clone size only sometimes, using once, few, many, or a class for an expanded clone.

clone_size d_call j_call v_call cdr3_aa cdr3_nt
NA NA TRBJ1-1 TRBV6-1 CTSSESLLTEAFF TGTACCAGCAGTGAAAGCCTGTTGACTGAAGCTTTCTTT
NA TRBD2 TRBJ2-5 TRBV12-3/TRBV12-4 CASSLGRERGGAQYF TGTGCCAGCAGCCTCGGGAGGGAAAGGGGAGGGGCCCAGTACTTC
many NA TRBJ2-1 TRBV29-1 CSGGSYNEQFF TGCAGCGGGGGTTCCTACAATGAGCAGTTCTTC
NA NA TRBJ2-5 TRBV28 CASTSTEASIGQETQYF TGTGCCAGCACTTCCACCGAAGCTAGCATTGGACAAGAGACCCAGTACTTC
NA NA TRBJ1-4 TRBV5-8 CASRLEFPGKLFF TGTGCCAGCCGTTTGGAATTCCCCGGAAAACTGTTTTTT
NA TRBD2 TRBJ2-1 TRBV11-3 CASSLDFTGGSRGEQLF TGTGCCAGCAGCTTAGATTTCACTGGCGGGAGTAGGGGTGAGCAGTTGTTC
NA TRBD2 TRBJ2-7 TRBV6-6 CASSYSEWALAAYEQYF TGTGCCAGCAGTTACTCGGAATGGGCGCTAGCGGCCTACGAGCAGTACTTC
many TRBD2 TRBJ2-1 TRBV12-3/TRBV12-4 CASSPGGSYSYNEQFF TGTGCCAGCAGTCCCGGCGGGAGTTATTCCTACAATGAGCAGTTCTTC
few TRBD1 TRBJ2-1 TRBV30 CAWSMGQGWGQFF TGTGCCTGGAGTATGGGACAGGGCTGGGGGCAGTTCTTC
many NA TRBJ2-1 TRBV29-1 CSVQHSPGNEQFF TGCAGCGTTCAACACTCCCCGGGCAATGAGCAGTTCTTC
few NA TRBJ1-1 TRBV28 CASRGTLNTEAFF TGTGCCAGCAGGGGGACACTGAACACTGAAGCTTTCTTT
few TRBD1 TRBJ1-6 TRBV5-1 CASSRGQASSYNSPLHF TGCGCCAGCAGCCGAGGACAGGCGAGCTCCTATAATTCACCCCTCCACTTT
NA TRBD2 TRBJ2-1 TRBV12-3/TRBV12-4 CVSTLGGYGEQFF TGTGTCAGCACTCTGGGGGGGTACGGGGAGCAGTTCTTC
few TRBD2 TRBJ2-1 TRBV4-1 CASSQELLAGGHNEQFF TGCGCCAGCAGCCAAGAACTACTTGCGGGAGGCCACAATGAGCAGTTCTTC
few NA TRBJ2-5 TRBV24-1 CATSDFGAGGGWNQYF TGTGCCACCAGTGATTTTGGGGCAGGGGGAGGCTGGAACCAGTACTTC
many NA TRBJ1-5 TRBV4-2 CASSQGSQPNQPQHF TGTGCCAGCAGCCAAGGGTCCCAGCCTAATCAGCCCCAGCATTTT
NA NA TRBJ2-3 TRBV4-1 CASSPADNTDTQYF TGCGCCAGCAGCCCAGCGGATAACACAGATACGCAGTATTTT
many NA TRBJ1-1 TRBV11-3 CASSTSRSTEAFF TGTGCCAGCAGCACGAGTAGAAGCACTGAAGCTTTCTTT
NA NA TRBJ2-7 TRBV6-2/TRBV6-3 CASSDPGRLYEQYF TGTGCCAGCAGTGACCCGGGACGGCTTTACGAGCAGTACTTC
NA NA TRBJ1-1 TRBV28 CASSLSGGTEAFF TGTGCCAGCAGTCTCTCGGGGGGAACTGAAGCTTTCTTT
NA NA TRBJ2-1 TRBV12-3/TRBV12-4 CASSQQYNEQFF TGTGCCAGCAGTCAACAGTACAATGAGCAGTTCTTC
NA NA TRBJ2-7 TRBV25-1 CASRDAGLKEQYF TGTGCCAGCAGGGACGCAGGCCTTAAGGAGCAGTACTTC
many NA TRBJ2-1 TRBV6-2/TRBV6-3 CASSEPGLRGNEQFF TGTGCCAGCAGTGAACCGGGACTTAGAGGCAATGAGCAGTTCTTC
NA NA TRBJ2-3 TRBV29-1 CSVGKGVTDTQYF TGCAGCGTGGGAAAGGGAGTCACAGATACGCAGTATTTT
NA NA TRBJ1-1 TRBV7-9 CASSPKEEAFF TGTGCCAGCAGCCCCAAGGAGGAAGCTTTCTTT